This is a list of T cell receptor beta chains from one sample in a study of T cell repertoires in cytomegalovirus infection. These receptors' antigens are unknown. TCRdb processed the reads anew with MiXCR; each CDR3 protein has one entry. The sample has roughly 730,000 distinct CDR3 sequences, around 32% seen once. The input for sequencing was cultured PBMCs, taken from culture after CMV antigen stimulation. All receptors derive from a human donor in good health (CMV status not recorded). Some clones in this sample may be carry-over from other donors' samples. Each CDR3 is given with its conserved first and last residue. D genes are given only for firm matches. The size entry is marked missing in some rows and otherwise reads once, few, many or a size class.

v_gene	j_gene	abundance	d_gene	CDR3nt	CDR3aa
TRBV7-2	TRBJ2-3	many	-	TGTGCCAGCAGCGTGGGGAATGGCGCAGATACGCAGTATTTT	CASSVGNGADTQYF
TRBV5-6	TRBJ1-1	-	-	TGTGCCAGCAGCCGGGTAGGACCGAGCACTGAAGCTTTCTTT	CASSRVGPSTEAFF
TRBV6-6	TRBJ1-1	-	-	TGTGCCAGCAGTTATCGTGGGCCGACCCTAGGCGAAGCTTTCTTT	CASSYRGPTLGEAFF
TRBV7-7	TRBJ2-1	few	-	TGTGCCAGCAGCTTGGGCCGGAGCTCCAATGAGCAGTTCTTC	CASSLGRSSNEQFF
TRBV7-8	TRBJ1-5	-	TRBD1	TGTGCCAGCAGCTTGGGGCCGGGACAGGGGAATAGCAATCAGCCCCAGCATTTT	CASSLGPGQGNSNQPQHF
TRBV6-5	TRBJ1-5	-	-	TGTGCCAGCCGCCGGGGGGCAGATCAGCCCCAGCATTTT	CASRRGADQPQHF
TRBV12-5	TRBJ1-1	many	-	TGTGCTAGTGGTTTTTCGGTGACTGAAGCTTTCTTT	CASGFSVTEAFF
TRBV19	TRBJ2-5	-	-	TGTGCCAGTAGTATAGCGGGAGCTATAGAAGAGACCCAGTACTTC	CASSIAGAIEETQYF
TRBV19	TRBJ2-5	few	-	TGTGCCAGTAGTAAGGACAGCCAAGAGACCCAGTACTTC	CASSKDSQETQYF
TRBV5-1	TRBJ1-1	-	-	TGCGCCAGCAGCTATGGAGGGGGGGAAGCTTTCTTT	CASSYGGGEAFF